This passage covers 29 T cell receptor beta chains from one sample sequenced in a study of blood T cell repertoires in COVID-19 (dated by TCRdb to about 2020). The library relied on the immunoSEQ multiplex PCR assay. What TCRdb holds here is the immuneACCESS table cut down to in-frame rearrangements. Part of the clones is not present; checked against another copy, under half of the missing clones reflect an unresolved V gene, and the others are unexplained. The sample table records some 96,000 clones; just under 80% of these occur just once. Around 10% of the sample is held by the ten biggest clonotypes. Sequencing was performed on peripheral blood. These TCRs come from a woman in her seventies with acute or convalescent COVID-19.

This clone was observed a few times. V is TRBV7-9 and J is TRBJ2-5; the D gene is possibly TRBD1 (6 bases). Trimming shortened V by 5 bases and J by 3 bases, and 13 bases separated the two germline ends. The CDR3 spans 14 residues. The germline gives CDR1 SEHNR, CDR2 FQNEAQ (reference sequence). The CDR3, as DNA: TGTGCCAGCAGCACAGGGACCTACGAAGAGACCCAGTACTTC. Protein product: CASSTGTYEETQYF.

A note on this clone: The sample has other DNA sequences that encode this CDR3 too. The rearrangement links TRBV2 to TRBJ1-1; D is ambiguous. V shed 8 bases and J shed 4 bases, with 8 bases lying between them. This CDR3 contains 11 residues. In germline, CDR1 is SNHLY, CDR2 FYNNEI. CDR3 in amino acids: CASSAGTEAFF. The CDR3 DNA reads TGTGCCAGCTCAGCGGGCACTGAAGCTTTCTTT.

The gene calls are TRBV7-8 and TRBJ2-7; TRBD2 is a possible D gene (6 bases). V lost 5 bases and J 1 base, leaving 15 bases between the germline ends. This CDR3 region has 15 residues. Germline V lookup: CDR1 SGHVS, CDR2 FQNEAQ. In DNA, the CDR3 is TGTGCCAGCAGCCTCAGGACGGAGGGGTCCTACGAGCAGTACTTC. It is translated as CASSLRTEGSYEQYF.

The rearrangement joins TRBV2 to TRBJ2-1; possible D gene TRBD1, 7 bases. CDR3 length equals 15 residues. CDR1 is SNHLY and CDR2 is FYNNEI in the germline V gene. V lost 1 base and J 9 bases, leaving 16 bases between the germline ends. This CDR3 reads CASSEGRGAHIEQFF. CDR3 nucleotides: TGTGCCAGCAGTGAAGGCAGGGGGGCACACATTGAGCAGTTCTTC.

This clone was seen once. J is TRBJ2-5 and V is TRBV10-3; TRBD1 aligns across 9 bases. Germline V gene data show CDR1 as ENHRY and CDR2 as SYGVKD. V lost 6 bases and J lost 5; bases outside the gene matches: 7. The CDR3 spans 14 residues. The CDR3 DNA reads TGTGCCATCAGCCCGGGACAGGGAGTGGAGACCCAGTACTTC. As protein: CAISPGQGVETQYF.

V and J are TRBV12-2 and TRBJ2-3; the table names TRBD2, a call not compared with the DNA. TRBV12-2 is listed as a pseudogene. The CDR3 runs 16 residues. CDR3 residues: CASRFGLKGHTDTQYF. The CDR3 DNA sequence: TGTGCAAGTCGCTTCGGACTAAAAGGTCATACAGATACGCAGTATTTT.

The V gene is TRBV3-1 (or the pseudogene TRBV3-2), the J gene TRBJ1-2, with D tentatively TRBD1 (6 bases). There are 15 residues in the CDR3. V was pared by 1 base and J by 10 bases, with 19 bases between. Germline V gene sequence: CDR1 LGHDT, CDR2 YNNKEL (reference sequence). DNA for the CDR3: TGTGCCAGCAGCCAAGTTTCAGGGGCCCTGGCTGCCTACACCTTC. Translated, it gives CASSQVSGALAAYTF.

The gene calls are TRBV3-1 (or the pseudogene TRBV3-2) and TRBJ2-7; no clear D. The CDR3 loop spans 13 amino acids. V lost 7 bases and J lost 4, with 14 bases in between. Germline V gene data show CDR1 as LGHDT and CDR2 as YNNKEL (reference sequence). In DNA form, the CDR3 reads TGTGCCAGCACCCTATCGTCAAGTTACGAGCAGTACGTC. It codes for CASTLSSSYEQYV.

This rearrangement joins TRBV6-2 or TRBV6-3 to TRBJ2-1; D may be TRBD2 (6 bases). This CDR3 comprises 16 residues. The V end lost 2 bases, the J end lost 8 bases, and 19 bases lay between the germline ends. Germline values: CDR1 MNHEY, CDR2 SVGEGT. CDR3 sequence reads: CASSYGGASVIDEQFF. The CDR3 DNA is TGTGCCAGCAGTTACGGAGGGGCTAGCGTCATCGATGAGCAGTTCTTC.

The V call is TRBV2, the J call TRBJ1-5, with 7 nucleotides matching TRBD1. The CDR3 is 13 amino acids. V shed 6 bases and J 7 bases; nucleotides not matched to a gene: 6. The germline gives CDR1 SNHLY, CDR2 FYNNEI. CDR3 amino acids: CASSRTGEQPQHF. The CDR3 bases are TGTGCCAGCAGCCGTACAGGGGAACAGCCCCAGCATTTT.

The V gene is TRBV9, the J gene TRBJ2-2; 8 positions agree with TRBD1. Germline assignment: CDR1 SGDLS and CDR2 YYNGEE. The J segment lost 5 bases and the V segment lost 4 bases, leaving 7 bases of the junction unmatched. The length of the CDR3 is 15 residues. CDR3 bases: TGTGCCAGCAGCAGAGCAGGGGGCGATACCGGGGAGCTGTTTTTT. Encoded protein: CASSRAGGDTGELFF.

Here the CDR3 reads CASSLDYRWQGVGQPQHF. CDR3 nucleotide sequence: TGTGCCAGCAGCTTAGATTACCGTTGGCAGGGGGTAGGCCAGCCCCAGCATTTT. This sequence joins TRBV11-2 and TRBJ1-5, with 7 bases fitting TRBD1. Germline lookup yields CDR1 SGHAT and CDR2 FQNNGV. V shed 0 bases, J shed 7 bases, and the junction held 15 bases outside the gene matches. This CDR3 is built from 18 residues. The entire variable domain, with the rest obtained from reference TRBV11-2 and TRBJ1-5, is as follows: EAGVAQSPRYKIIEKRQSVAFWCNPISGHATLYWYQQILGQGPKLLIQFQNNGVVDDSQLPKDRFSAERLKGVDSTLKIQPAKLEDSAVYLCASSLDYRWQGVGQPQHFGDGTRLSIL.

The rearrangement links TRBV30 to TRBJ2-7; 10 bases align to TRBD2. CDR1 is GTSNPN and CDR2 is SVGIG in the germline V gene (reference sequence). After removal of 5 bases from V and 6 bases from J, the junction contained 7 bases not matched to a gene. This CDR3 has 13 residues. This chain's CDR3 is CAWVKRGGPEQYF. CDR3 DNA sequence: TGTGCCTGGGTTAAGCGGGGGGGCCCCGAGCAGTACTTC.

V usage is TRBV7-2 and J usage is TRBJ2-3; D might be TRBD1 (6 bases). The germline V gene encodes CDR1 SGHTA and CDR2 FQGNSA. The CDR3 is 14 residues long. The V end was cut by 5 bases, the J end by 4 bases, with 13 bases between. Here the CDR3 reads CASSQMGAADTQYF. CDR3 bases: TGTGCCAGCAGCCAGATGGGGGCCGCAGATACGCAGTATTTT.

The rearrangement uses TRBV6-4 and TRBJ2-1; 10 bases are a match to TRBD2. This CDR3 is 16 amino acids long. Trimming cost V 3 bases and J 9 bases; bases outside gene matches: 11. Germline V gene sequence: CDR1 MRHNA, CDR2 SNTAGT. CDR3 sequence (DNA): TGTGCCAGCAGTGAGGCCAGCGGGGGGGCCTCAGGTGAGCAGTTCTTC. As protein: CASSEASGGASGEQFF.

The rearrangement links TRBV6-4 to TRBJ1-2; TRBD1 aligns across 9 bases. The CDR3 extends over 14 amino acids. V gave up 2 bases and J gave up 7 bases; unmatched junction bases: 5. From germline, CDR1 is MRHNA and CDR2 SNTAGT. In nucleotides, the CDR3 is TGTGCCAGCAGTGACGTGGGACAGGGAGGTGGCTACACCTTC. The encoded protein is CASSDVGQGGGYTF.

This chain joins TRBV19 and TRBJ1-2, with D unclear. Germline CDR1 is LNHDA and CDR2 is SQIVND (reference sequence). Trimming took off 5 bases at V and 2 bases at J, with 12 bases between the two ends. The CDR3 loop spans 14 amino acids. The CDR3 DNA reads as TGTGCCAGTAGTCCCCCGGTCCGGAACTATGGCTACACCTTC. Its translation: CASSPPVRNYGYTF.

The gene calls are TRBV4-2 and TRBJ2-7, with a weak D call TRBD1 (6 bases). Germline-derived CDR1 and CDR2 are LGHNA and YNFKEQ. V was shortened by 4 bases and J by 2 bases, with 12 bases between the two germline ends. This CDR3 contains 14 residues. The CDR3 sequence is CASSRWTEAYEQYV. Written as DNA, the CDR3 is TGTGCCAGCAGCCGATGGACAGAAGCCTACGAGCAGTACGTC.

V and J are TRBV28 and TRBJ2-1; TRBD2 aligns across 9 bases. The CDR3 is made up of 18 amino acids. V was clipped by 2 bases and J by 0 bases; unmatched bases: 8. Germline V gives CDR1 MDHEN, CDR2 SYDVKM. For the CDR3, the DNA is TGTGCCAGCAGTTTAGGGCCTAGCGGGGTTGGCTCCTACAATGAGCAGTTCTTC. Protein: CASSLGPSGVGSYNEQFF.

The J gene is TRBJ1-6, the V gene TRBV7-9; D is perhaps TRBD1 (5 bases). The germline CDR1 and CDR2 sequences are SEHNR and FQNEAQ (reference sequence). The CDR3 covers 17 residues. Trimming removed 3 bases at V and 0 bases at J, with 12 bases between. CDR3 loop: CASSLHQGSSYNSPLHF. The CDR3 DNA reads as TGTGCCAGCAGCTTGCATCAGGGTAGCTCCTATAATTCACCCCTCCACTTT.

CDR3 loop: CASSQLFGQNSPLHF. As DNA, the CDR3 is TGTGCCAGCAGCCAACTCTTTGGACAGAATTCACCCCTCCACTTT. This chain joins TRBV27 and TRBJ1-6; TRBD1 is a possible D gene (6 bases). The CDR3 sequence is 15 residues long. The V end lost 6 bases, the J end lost 7 bases, and 16 bases lay between the germline ends. Germline V CDR1 and CDR2: MNHEY, SMNVEV (reference sequence).

The chain employs TRBV9 and TRBJ1-3; 9 nucleotides agree with TRBD1. The germline CDR1 and CDR2 sequences are SGDLS and YYNGEE. The length of the CDR3 is 15 residues. V lost 4 bases and J lost 8; bases outside the gene matches: 10. The CDR3 coding sequence is TGTGCCAGCAGCCGAGACAGGGGGGGTGAAGACACCATATATTTT. This codes for CASSRDRGGEDTIYF.

This clone appeared once. The J gene is TRBJ1-4, the V gene TRBV5-1, with no clear D. The length of the CDR3 is 15 residues. Germline CDR1 SGHRS, CDR2 YFSETQ. Trimming removed 5 bases from V and 0 bases from J, with 11 bases in between. CDR3 loop: CASRFNSATNEKLFF. CDR3 coding DNA: TGCGCCAGCAGATTTAATAGTGCAACTAATGAAAAACTGTTTTTT. The full variable domain, its missing parts supplied by reference TRBV5-1 and TRBJ1-4, is KAGVTQTPRYLIKTRGQQVTLSCSPISGHRSVSWYQQTPGQGLQFLFEYFSETQRNKGNFPGRFSGRQFSNSRSEMNVSTLELGDSALYLCASRFNSATNEKLFFGSGTQLSVL.

The genes are TRBV3-1 (or the pseudogene TRBV3-2) and TRBJ2-1; D is unclear. From germline, CDR1 is LGHDT and CDR2 YNNKEL (reference sequence). The V end lost 3 bases, the J end lost 3 bases, and 9 bases lay between the germline ends. CDR3 size: 14 residues. The DNA for the CDR3 is TGTGCCAGCAGCCAGGAGTGGTACTACAATGAGCAGTTCTTC. Amino acids: CASSQEWYYNEQFF.

The chain joins TRBV10-3 to TRBJ2-3; 12 bases agree with TRBD2. The CDR3 loop spans 18 amino acids. After removal of 0 bases from V and 5 bases from J, the junction contained 9 bases not matched to a gene. Germline CDR1 reads ENHRY; CDR2 reads SYGVKD. CDR3 nucleotide sequence: TGTGCCATCAGTGAGTCGGGGACTAGCGGGCAAAAGGAAGATACGCAGTATTTT. Translating it yields CAISESGTSGQKEDTQYF.

The sample holds a few counts of this clone. The rearrangement uses TRBV7-9 and TRBJ2-3; TRBD2 aligns across 8 bases. This CDR3 has 15 amino acids. V lost 3 bases and J lost 4; bases outside the gene matches: 6. CDR1 is SEHNR and CDR2 is FQNEAQ in the germline V gene (reference sequence). CDR3 DNA: TGTGCCAGCAGCTTCGGTAGCGGGGCCCCAGATACGCAGTATTTT. The encoded protein is CASSFGSGAPDTQYF. Full variable domain (rest looked up from reference TRBV7-9 and TRBJ2-3): DTGVSQNPRHKITKRGQNVTFRCDPISEHNRLYWYRQTLGQGPEFLTYFQNEAQLEKSRLLSDRFSAERPKGSFSTLEIQRTEQGDSAMYLCASSFGSGAPDTQYFGPGTRLTVL.

The chain links TRBV28 to TRBJ1-6; no clear D. The CDR3 runs 16 residues. The V and J ends lost 2 bases and 2 bases respectively, with 10 bases between them. Germline V gene lookup returns CDR1 MDHEN and CDR2 SYDVKM. The CDR3 nucleotides are TGTGCCAGCAGTTTACCCGGGGTCACCTATAATTCACCCCTCCACTTT. Protein product: CASSLPGVTYNSPLHF.

V is TRBV19 and J is TRBJ1-3; possibly TRBD1 for D (5 bases). From germline, CDR1 is LNHDA and CDR2 SQIVND (reference sequence). The CDR3 has 14 residues. The germline V and J ends were trimmed by 8 bases and 3 bases, with 14 bases remaining between them. The CDR3 DNA sequence: TGTGCCAGTGCCAAGGGGCAGTTTGGAAACACCATATATTTT. Protein product: CASAKGQFGNTIYF.

The gene calls are TRBV12-3 or TRBV12-4 and TRBJ1-5; possible D gene TRBD1, 5 bases. V lost 1 base and J 7 bases, leaving 8 bases between the germline ends. The CDR3 totals 13 residues. CDR3 sequence: CASSLGGEQPQHF. For the CDR3, the DNA is TGTGCCAGCAGTTTAGGGGGGGAGCAGCCCCAGCATTTT.